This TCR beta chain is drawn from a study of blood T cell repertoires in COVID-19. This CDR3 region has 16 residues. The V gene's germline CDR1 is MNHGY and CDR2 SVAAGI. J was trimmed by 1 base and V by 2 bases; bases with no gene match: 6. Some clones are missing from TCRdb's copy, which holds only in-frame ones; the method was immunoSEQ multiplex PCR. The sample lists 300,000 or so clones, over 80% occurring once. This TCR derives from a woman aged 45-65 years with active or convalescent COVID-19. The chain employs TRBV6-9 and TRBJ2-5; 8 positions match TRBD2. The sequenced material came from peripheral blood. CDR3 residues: CASSYRGAGAQETQYF. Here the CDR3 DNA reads TGTGCCAGCAGTTATCGTGGAGCGGGAGCCCAAGAGACCCAGTACTTC.